This T cell receptor (beta chain) emerged from a study of blood T cell repertoires in COVID-19. Study context: Collection of acute and convalescent COVID-19 samples took place in the United States, Italy and Spain. T cells, B-cell-depleted T cells, or PBMCs provided the cDNA or gDNA that served as material.

Source study methods: Reference gene primer amplification in the assay estimated nucleated cell counts. Clones were sequenced by immunoSEQ multiplex PCR, and TCRdb holds only the in-frame ones, with some missing. The V and J calls and the clone size are those of that table, but D and trimming were determined from the DNA. The table records 260,000 or so clones, around 82% of them present only once. Germline CDR1 LGHNA, CDR2 YSLEER. Trimming shortened V by 1 base and J by 12 bases, and 13 bases separated the two germline ends. CDR3 length: 13 amino acids. The source material was peripheral blood. This receptor was identified in a woman aged 70-85 years with acute or convalescent COVID-19. This chain joins TRBV4-3 and TRBJ2-1; D call uncertain. The CDR3 sequence is CASSQGMGIWQFF. CDR3 DNA: TGCGCCAGCAGCCAAGGGATGGGCATTTGGCAGTTCTTC.